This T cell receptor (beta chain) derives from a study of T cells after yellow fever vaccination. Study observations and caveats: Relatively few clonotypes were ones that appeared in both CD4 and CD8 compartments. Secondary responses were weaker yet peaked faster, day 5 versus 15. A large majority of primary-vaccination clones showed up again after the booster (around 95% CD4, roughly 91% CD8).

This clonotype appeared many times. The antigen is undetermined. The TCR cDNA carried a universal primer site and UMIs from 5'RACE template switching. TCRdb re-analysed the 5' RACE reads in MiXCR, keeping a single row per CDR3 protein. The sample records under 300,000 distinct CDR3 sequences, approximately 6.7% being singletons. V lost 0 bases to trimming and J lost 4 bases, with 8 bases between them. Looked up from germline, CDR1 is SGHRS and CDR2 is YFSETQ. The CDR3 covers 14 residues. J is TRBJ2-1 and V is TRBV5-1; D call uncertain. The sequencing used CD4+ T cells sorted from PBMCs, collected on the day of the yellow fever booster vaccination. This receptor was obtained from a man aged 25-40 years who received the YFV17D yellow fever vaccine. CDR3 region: CASSLETSYNEQFF. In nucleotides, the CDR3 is TGCGCCAGCAGCTTGGAGACATCGTACAATGAGCAGTTCTTC.